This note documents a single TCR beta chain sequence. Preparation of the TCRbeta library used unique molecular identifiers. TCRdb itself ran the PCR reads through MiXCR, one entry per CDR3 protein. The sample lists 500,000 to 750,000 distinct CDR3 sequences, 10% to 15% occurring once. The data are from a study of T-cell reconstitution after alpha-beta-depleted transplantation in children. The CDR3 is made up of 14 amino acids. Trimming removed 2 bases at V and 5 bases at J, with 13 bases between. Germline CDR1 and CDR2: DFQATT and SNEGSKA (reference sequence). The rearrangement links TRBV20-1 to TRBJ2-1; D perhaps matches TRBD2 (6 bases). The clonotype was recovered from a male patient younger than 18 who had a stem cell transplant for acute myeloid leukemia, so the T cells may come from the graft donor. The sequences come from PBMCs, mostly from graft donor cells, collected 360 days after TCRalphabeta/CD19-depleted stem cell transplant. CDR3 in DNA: TGCAGTGCTAGAACGCGGGAAGGGGACAATGAGCAGTTCTTC. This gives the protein CSARTREGDNEQFF.